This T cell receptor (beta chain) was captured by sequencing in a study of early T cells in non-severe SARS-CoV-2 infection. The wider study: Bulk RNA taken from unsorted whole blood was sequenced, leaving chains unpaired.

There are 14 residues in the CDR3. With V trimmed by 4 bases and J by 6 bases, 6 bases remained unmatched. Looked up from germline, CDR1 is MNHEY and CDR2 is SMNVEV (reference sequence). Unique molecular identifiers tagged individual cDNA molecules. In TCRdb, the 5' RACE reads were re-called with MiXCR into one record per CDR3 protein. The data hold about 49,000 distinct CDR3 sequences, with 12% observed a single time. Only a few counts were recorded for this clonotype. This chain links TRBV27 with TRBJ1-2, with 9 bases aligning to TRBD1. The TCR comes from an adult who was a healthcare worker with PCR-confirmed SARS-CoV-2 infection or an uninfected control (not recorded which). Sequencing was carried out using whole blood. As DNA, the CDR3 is TGTGCCAGCAGTTCCGGGACAGGGTGGAATGGCTACACCTTC. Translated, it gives CASSSGTGWNGYTF.